The 19 T cell receptor beta chains given below trace back to one sample, sequenced in a study of Ad26.COV2.S vaccination and SARS-CoV-2 variants. The assay was immunoSEQ multiplex PCR, and TCRdb's table has in-frame clones only and misses some. In the table there are roughly 500,000 clones, 75% to 90% of which are singletons. The sample's treatment: 15 to 20 received Ad26.COV2.S at low or high dose, single or two shots; roughly 5 received placebo; per-sample allocation not given. Day 63 after the first injection of vaccine or placebo was the sampling time. The sample was peripheral blood, taken in a trial of Ad26.COV2.S vaccine versus placebo. The receptors were gathered from a person aged 18-60 years who received the Ad26.COV2.S COVID-19 vaccine or a placebo.

The rearrangement uses TRBV29-1 and TRBJ2-2, with D tentatively TRBD1 (6 bases). Germline CDR1 is SQVTM and CDR2 is ANQGSEA. This CDR3 is 12 amino acids long. The V and J ends lost 6 bases and 2 bases respectively, with 7 bases between them. The CDR3 loop is CSVGHNTGELFF. The CDR3 DNA sequence: TGCAGCGTGGGACATAACACCGGGGAGCTGTTTTTT.

J is TRBJ2-1 and V is TRBV18; D may be TRBD2 (6 bases). The CDR3 runs to 15 residues. The ends were cut back, 4 bases at V and 2 bases at J, with 12 bases in the middle. CDR1 KGHSH and CDR2 LQKENI come from the germline V gene. The CDR3 region has the DNA TGTGCCAGCTCACTTCTAGCGTCCACCTACAATGAGCAGTTCTTC. As protein: CASSLLASTYNEQFF.

This rearrangement joins TRBV19 to TRBJ1-6; no clear D gene. CDR1 and CDR2 (germline): LNHDA, SQIVND (reference sequence). The CDR3 sequence is 16 residues long. The V end was cut by 3 bases, the J end by 5 bases, with 14 bases between. DNA of the CDR3: TGTGCCAGTAGTATGCTTGGGAGGCCCCATAATTCACCCCTCCACTTT. Translating gives CASSMLGRPHNSPLHF.

This chain joins TRBV7-9 and TRBJ1-2; D unclear. Germline CDR1 SEHNR, CDR2 FQNEAQ (reference sequence). This CDR3 has 13 residues. V gave up 2 bases and J gave up 8 bases, with 12 bases separating them. CDR3 region: CASSLRADWGYTF. The CDR3 DNA reads as TGTGCCAGCAGCTTAAGGGCCGACTGGGGCTACACCTTC.

This rearrangement joins TRBV3-1 (or the pseudogene TRBV3-2) to TRBJ2-5, with 7 bases fitting TRBD1. This CDR3 has 13 amino acids. J lost 5 bases, V lost 7 bases, and 7 bases had no gene match. The germline V gene encodes CDR1 LGHDT and CDR2 YNNKEL (reference sequence). This chain's CDR3 is CASIAGGVETQYF. CDR3 DNA sequence: TGTGCCAGCATCGCAGGGGGAGTGGAGACCCAGTACTTC.

This clone is a singleton in its sample. J is TRBJ2-1 and V is TRBV7-2, with D hard to call. Deletions cut 3 bases from V and 2 bases from J, with 8 bases between. The CDR3 runs to 14 residues. Germline V gene data show CDR1 as SGHTA and CDR2 as FQGNSA. The CDR3 nucleotides read TGTGCCAGCAGCTTTTCTCAGGCCTACAATGAGCAGTTCTTC. Translated, it gives CASSFSQAYNEQFF.

V and J are TRBV9 and TRBJ1-3; D gene unclear. This CDR3 is 15 amino acids long. Germline assignment: CDR1 SGDLS and CDR2 YYNGEE. V was clipped by 3 bases and J by 0 bases, with 10 bases between them. CDR3 amino acids: CASSETIHSGNTIYF. The DNA of the CDR3 is TGTGCCAGCAGCGAGACGATTCACTCTGGAAACACCATATATTTT.

This rearrangement joins TRBV10-3 to TRBJ2-4; no clear D gene. The V gene's germline CDR1 is ENHRY and CDR2 SYGVKD. The germline V and J ends were trimmed by 0 bases and 6 bases, with 6 bases remaining between them. This CDR3 is built from 13 residues. CDR3 sequence (DNA): TGTGCCATCAGTGAGTCGATACTAAACATTCAGTACTTC. Protein sequence: CAISESILNIQYF.

This sequence joins TRBV29-1 and TRBJ1-1, with a weak D call TRBD1 (6 bases). The germline gives CDR1 SQVTM, CDR2 ANQGSEA. The V and J ends lost 7 bases and 6 bases respectively, with 18 bases between them. This CDR3 comprises 13 residues. In DNA form, the CDR3 reads TGCAGCGCCTACTTATCGGGGGCGGCTGAAGCTTTCTTT. Translation gives CSAYLSGAAEAFF.

This rearrangement joins TRBV5-1 to TRBJ2-2; D uncertain. CDR3 length: 16 residues. Germline lookup yields CDR1 SGHRS and CDR2 YFSETQ. Trimming stripped 2 bases from V and 3 bases from J, with 14 bases between. CDR3 bases: TGCGCCAGCAGCTTCTTAAAATCCGGCGACACCGGGGAGCTGTTTTTT. Protein: CASSFLKSGDTGELFF.

This chain uses TRBV11-1 with TRBJ2-5; tentatively, D is TRBD1 (5 bases). There are 14 residues in the CDR3. The ends were cut back, 5 bases at V and 1 base at J, with 11 bases in the middle. CDR1 is SGHAT, CDR2 FQDESV, per germline (reference sequence). CDR3 DNA: TGTGCCAGCAGCCCGCGACAGACCCAAGAGACCCAGTACTTC. Translated: CASSPRQTQETQYF.

This clone appeared a single time. The chain joins TRBV4-1 to TRBJ2-2; D is unresolved. The CDR3 length is 14 residues. The V end lost 0 bases, the J end lost 5 bases, and 7 bases lay between the germline ends. The germline gives CDR1 MGHRA, CDR2 YSYEKL. CDR3 bases: TGCGCCAGCAGCCAAGATATGGAGACCGGGGAGCTGTTTTTT. Amino acid sequence: CASSQDMETGELFF.

The chain links TRBV19 to TRBJ2-5; no firm D call. From germline, CDR1 is LNHDA and CDR2 SQIVND (reference sequence). Trimming took 3 bases from V and 7 from J, leaving 21 bases between them. The CDR3 loop spans 16 amino acids. The CDR3 region has the DNA TGTGCCAGTAGTATCGCGTTGGCACGGAAGACTGGGACCCAGTACTTC. Residues: CASSIALARKTGTQYF.

This chain joins TRBV5-1 and TRBJ1-4; TRBD1 is a possible D gene (5 bases). Looked up from germline, CDR1 is SGHRS and CDR2 is YFSETQ. This CDR3 region has 15 residues. V shed 4 bases and J shed 5 bases, with 15 bases lying between them. This chain's CDR3 is CASSRAGLSNEKLFF. For the CDR3, the DNA is TGCGCCAGCAGCCGGGCGGGACTTTCGAATGAAAAACTGTTTTTT.

V and J are TRBV6-5 and TRBJ1-2; D unresolved. V was cut by 5 bases and J by 4 bases, with 14 bases left in between. The CDR3 runs 14 residues. CDR1 and CDR2 (germline): MNHEY, SVGAGI. In DNA, the CDR3 is TGTGCCAGCAGTCGAGCCCCGAAGGTCTATGGCTACACCTTC. Translation gives CASSRAPKVYGYTF.

The rearrangement joins TRBV6-1 to TRBJ2-3; 10 nucleotides match TRBD2. Germline CDR1 MNHNS, CDR2 SASEGT. J gave up 4 bases and V 0 bases, and 1 base lay outside the gene matches. CDR3 length: 15 residues. The CDR3 DNA reads as TGTGCCAGCAGTGAAGCGCTAGCGGGAGCAGATACGCAGTATTTT. Translating it yields CASSEALAGADTQYF.

The CDR3 sequence: CASSYPLGQSIPKNTEAFF. The CDR3 DNA reads TGTGCCAGCAGTTACCCCTTGGGACAGTCCATCCCAAAGAACACTGAAGCTTTCTTT. The chain links TRBV6-2 or TRBV6-3 to TRBJ1-1; TRBD1 matches 7 bases. CDR1 is MNHEY and CDR2 is SVGEGT in the germline V gene. CDR3 length: 19 residues. After removal of 2 bases from V and 1 base from J, the junction contained 16 bases not matched to a gene.

The rearrangement links TRBV7-3 to TRBJ2-1; 7 nucleotides line up with TRBD2. V shed 5 bases, J shed 2 bases, and the junction held 3 bases outside the gene matches. The CDR3 length is 14 residues. The V gene's germline CDR1 is SGHTA and CDR2 FQGTGA. CDR3 bases: TGTGCCAGCAGCCTCAGCGGGGCCTACAATGAGCAGTTCTTC. This codes for CASSLSGAYNEQFF.

The J gene is TRBJ2-6, the V gene TRBV19; D is uncertain. Germline V gene lookup returns CDR1 LNHDA and CDR2 SQIVND (reference sequence). Trimming left V 3 bases short and J 0 bases short, with 6 bases between. The CDR3 totals 15 residues. Here the CDR3 reads CASSIRASGANVLTF. The CDR3 DNA reads TGTGCCAGTAGTATCCGGGCCTCTGGGGCCAACGTCCTGACTTTC.